This T cell receptor beta chain is from a study of cytomegalovirus exposure and HLA in healthy donors. The study sampled nominally healthy donors, though unrecorded immune exposures were likely. With respect to this clone: The antigen remains undetermined.

The primer mix had 60 Vbeta and 13 Jbeta primers. TCRdb's copy holds only in-frame clones and misses some; the assay was immunoSEQ multiplex PCR. Here the sample spans 150,000 to 200,000 clones, over 80% being singletons. Study results and caveats: Trimming of TCR beta V- and J-genes showed a link, identified in a later analysis, to a missense DCLRE1C variant. Previously analyzed data showed that most TCR beta V segments were productive at a frequency of about 87% or about 30%.

V lost 2 bases to trimming and J lost 4 bases; unmatched junction nucleotides: 4. This CDR3 is 15 amino acids long. Per the germline V gene, CDR1 is SGHRS and CDR2 is YFSETQ. The material sequenced was PBMCs. The TCR was taken from a girl between 10 and 17 years old in good health and CMV-seropositive. This chain connects TRBV5-1 to TRBJ2-3; 10 bases align to TRBD2. The CDR3 nucleotides read TGCGCCAGCAGCTTACCTAGCGGGAGCGCAGATACGCAGTATTTT. Its translation is CASSLPSGSADTQYF. The variable domain in full, completed from reference TRBV5-1 and TRBJ2-3, reads KAGVTQTPRYLIKTRGQQVTLSCSPISGHRSVSWYQQTPGQGLQFLFEYFSETQRNKGNFPGRFSGRQFSNSRSEMNVSTLELGDSALYLCASSLPSGSADTQYFGPGTRLTVL.